The 29 T cell receptor beta chains below were found in one sample sequenced in a study of human T cells and chemical hapten exposure. The authors' total RNA extraction used unfractionated whole blood. Unique molecular identifiers were linked by the library to individual cDNA molecules. Via MiXCR, TCRdb re-called the reads, giving one row per CDR3 protein. The sample has around 120,000 distinct CDR3 sequences; 8.5% are singletons. Sequencing was done on a sample of whole blood. These receptor sequences come from a human donor in good health. Some clones in this sample may be carry-over from other donors' samples.

The chain combines TRBV6-5 with TRBJ2-7; 12 bases are a match to TRBD1. J lost 4 bases, V lost 3 bases, and 4 bases had no gene match. Germline CDR1 is MNHEY and CDR2 is SVGAGI. The CDR3 has 15 residues. As DNA, the CDR3 is TGTGCCAGCAGTTATGGGGACAGGGGGCCGTACGAGCAGTACTTC. It translates to CASSYGDRGPYEQYF.

This clonotype was recorded a few times. V gene TRBV12-3 or TRBV12-4 combines with J gene TRBJ2-7; maybe TRBD2 (6 bases). The CDR3 extends over 14 amino acids. Trimming cost V 8 bases and J 3 bases, with 17 bases left between them. The CDR3 region has the DNA TGTGCCAGCCGCCCCGGAGGGACGGGCTACGAGCAGTACTTC. Amino acid sequence: CASRPGGTGYEQYF.

The rearrangement uses TRBV19 and TRBJ2-3; D assignment may be TRBD1 or TRBD2 (5 bases each). The CDR3 is 14 amino acids. Germline CDR1 LNHDA, CDR2 SQIVND (reference sequence). V dropped 10 bases and J dropped 1 base, with 15 bases sitting between them. Written as DNA, the CDR3 is TGTGCCACCCGGGACCAGGGCGGCACAGATACGCAGTATTTT. Amino acid sequence: CATRDQGGTDTQYF.

This clonotype occurred a few times. The chain uses TRBV15 and TRBJ2-7; D may be TRBD1 (7 bases). The V gene's germline CDR1 is LNHNV and CDR2 YYDKDF (reference sequence). Trimming took off 5 bases at V and 2 bases at J, with 19 bases between the two ends. CDR3 length: 16 residues. CDR3 DNA: TGTGCCACCAGCCGGAGTGGGCGGGACAGAACCTACGAGCAGTACTTC. The encoded protein is CATSRSGRDRTYEQYF.

The rearrangement links TRBV18 to TRBJ1-2; D is unresolved. The CDR3 contains 13 residues. Trimming stripped 6 bases from V and 8 bases from J, with 16 bases between. Germline CDR1 is KGHSH and CDR2 is LQKENI. The CDR3 bases are TGTGCCAGCTCCTTGGATCAGGTGAAGGGCTACACCTTC. This sequence encodes CASSLDQVKGYTF.

This clonotype was observed many times. The genes are TRBV5-1 and TRBJ2-1; 16 bases match TRBD2. J gave up 9 bases and V 4 bases, and 7 bases lay outside the gene matches. The CDR3 totals 16 residues. Germline V gene lookup returns CDR1 SGHRS and CDR2 YFSETQ. Here the CDR3 DNA reads TGCGCCAGCAGCCCGGGACTAGCGGGAGGGCCCAGTGAGCAGTTCTTC. Its protein is CASSPGLAGGPSEQFF.

This clonotype was recorded at least ten times. The chain carries TRBV7-2 and TRBJ1-3, with D maybe TRBD1 (5 bases). Per germline, CDR1 SGHTA and CDR2 FQGNSA. CDR3 length: 15 amino acids. V lost 0 bases to trimming and J lost 2 bases, with 8 bases between them. The CDR3 region has the DNA TGTGCCAGCAGCTTAGCTGGGGGGGCTGGAAACACCATATATTTT. Amino acid sequence: CASSLAGGAGNTIYF.

There are a few counts of this clonotype. This chain links TRBV29-1 with TRBJ2-6, with unresolved D. Trimming removed 5 bases at V and 8 bases at J, with 7 bases between. The CDR3 spans 11 residues. Germline-derived CDR1 and CDR2 are SQVTM and ANQGSEA. CDR3 nucleotide sequence: TGCAGCGTTCTGGGGTCCAACGTCCTGACTTTC. It specifies CSVLGSNVLTF. Filled out from reference TRBV29-1 and TRBJ2-6, the complete variable domain reads SAVISQKPSRDICQRGTSLTIQCQVDSQVTMMFWYRQQPGQSLTLIATANQGSEATYESGFVIDKFPISRPNLTFSTLTVSNMSPEDSSIYLCSVLGSNVLTFGAGSRLTVL.

This clonotype was seen ten or more times. Here the CDR3 reads CASSLSSHIRTSTDTQYF. CDR3 DNA: TGTGCCAGCAGCTTATCGTCGCATATCAGGACTAGCACAGATACGCAGTATTTT. The gene calls are TRBV11-2 and TRBJ2-3; possible D gene TRBD2, 5 bases. The CDR3 consists of 18 residues. The V end lost 2 bases, the J end lost 0 bases, and 18 bases lay between the germline ends. CDR1 SGHAT and CDR2 FQNNGV come from the germline V gene.

The chain uses TRBV2 and TRBJ2-7; perhaps TRBD1 as D (6 bases). The CDR3 has 14 residues. Germline V lookup: CDR1 SNHLY, CDR2 FYNNEI. Trimming took 3 bases from V and 2 from J, leaving 11 bases between them. The CDR3 reads CASSEQGSTYEQYF. The CDR3 coding sequence is TGTGCCAGCAGTGAGCAGGGGTCGACCTACGAGCAGTACTTC.

There are a few counts of this clonotype. The chain is built from TRBV12-3 or TRBV12-4 and TRBJ2-7; TRBD1 might be the D (6 bases). V lost 3 bases, J lost 4 bases, and 16 bases lay in between. The CDR3 runs 15 residues. The CDR3 here is CASSLAQGLVYEQYF. CDR3 DNA: TGTGCCAGCAGTTTGGCACAGGGATTGGTTTACGAGCAGTACTTC.

The chain is built from TRBV4-3 and TRBJ2-7; 10 bases fit TRBD1. J was trimmed by 6 bases and V by 5 bases; bases with no gene match: 10. Germline CDR1 LGHNA, CDR2 YSLEER. This CDR3 is built from 15 residues. In DNA, the CDR3 is TGCGCCAGCAGCGTTTACCGGGACAGGGGCCGCGAGCAGTACTTC. Translating it yields CASSVYRDRGREQYF.

The table lists this clonotype with a few counts. The J gene is TRBJ2-3, the V gene TRBV4-2; 13 bases are shared with TRBD2. Trimming cost V 4 bases and J 1 base; bases outside gene matches: 8. The CDR3 runs 18 residues. CDR1 and CDR2 (germline): LGHNA, YNFKEQ. The CDR3 DNA sequence: TGTGCCAGCAGCCCCCGAATCGGACTAGCGGGAGGCACAGATACGCAGTATTTT. Amino acid sequence: CASSPRIGLAGGTDTQYF.

The V and J genes are TRBV10-3 and TRBJ2-5; tentative D call: TRBD1 (6 bases). Germline CDR1 reads ENHRY; CDR2 reads SYGVKD. V lost 0 bases and J lost 2, with 10 bases in between. There are 15 residues in the CDR3. In DNA, the CDR3 is TGTGCCATCAGTGAGTCGGGGGCGGCACAAGAGACCCAGTACTTC. Protein product: CAISESGAAQETQYF.

This clonotype was detected a few times. The rearrangement uses TRBV13 and TRBJ2-7; the match to TRBD2 covers 8 bases. Looked up from germline, CDR1 is PRHDT and CDR2 is FYEKMQ (reference sequence). Germline trimming cut 4 bases from V and 3 bases from J; bases unmatched to any gene: 8. The CDR3 has 15 residues. CDR3 DNA sequence: TGTGCCAGCAGCTCCACCGGGACTAGAGTCTACGAGCAGTACTTC. The encoded protein is CASSSTGTRVYEQYF.

The V and J genes are TRBV9 and TRBJ2-7, with a weak D call TRBD2 (6 bases). The CDR3 is made up of 14 amino acids. Trimming left V 3 bases short and J 3 bases short, with 13 bases between. The germline CDR1 and CDR2 sequences are SGDLS and YYNGEE. CDR3 in amino acids: CASSAGGSSYEQYF. CDR3 bases: TGTGCCAGCAGCGCCGGGGGATCAAGCTACGAGCAGTACTTC.

This clonotype came up many times. The V and J genes are TRBV12-3 or TRBV12-4 and TRBJ1-2; TRBD1 matches 10 bases. The length of the CDR3 is 15 residues. V lost 5 bases to trimming and J lost 4 bases; unmatched junction nucleotides: 7. The CDR3 sequence is CASSVRTGGSYGYTF. CDR3 DNA: TGTGCCAGCAGTGTGAGGACAGGGGGGTCCTATGGCTACACCTTC.

This clonotype was picked up many times. The chain recombines TRBV3-1 with TRBJ1-1; D remains ambiguous. Germline V gene sequence: CDR1 LGHDT, CDR2 YNNKEL (reference sequence). V was clipped by 3 bases and J by 1 base, with 9 bases between them. The CDR3 extends over 14 amino acids. CDR3 bases: TGTGCCAGCAGCCATGGAGTGTCGAACACTGAAGCTTTCTTT. Translated: CASSHGVSNTEAFF.

The chain couples TRBV15 to TRBJ2-4; 7 bases agree with TRBD1. The V segment lost 3 bases and the J segment 1 base; nucleotides outside the gene matches: 3. This CDR3 spans 15 amino acids. Germline CDR1 LNHNV, CDR2 YYDKDF (reference sequence). Here the CDR3 DNA reads TGTGCCACCAGCAGGGCAGGGGGTGCCAAAAACATTCAGTACTTC. It encodes CATSRAGGAKNIQYF.

V usage is TRBV6-2 or TRBV6-3 and J usage is TRBJ2-2; possibly TRBD1 or TRBD2 for D (5 bases each). V was shortened by 6 bases and J by 1 base, with 15 bases between the two germline ends. The germline V gene encodes CDR1 MNHEY and CDR2 SVGEGT. This CDR3 has 16 residues. Here the CDR3 DNA reads TGTGCCAGCAGCCAGAGGGGTCCTCGGAACACCGGGGAGCTGTTTTTT. It specifies CASSQRGPRNTGELFF.

The chain couples TRBV12-3 or TRBV12-4 to TRBJ2-3, with TRBD2 matching over 9 bases. V gave up 4 bases and J gave up 5 bases; unmatched junction bases: 13. CDR3 length: 17 residues. CDR3 in amino acids: CASSSSGTSRRLDTQYF. In nucleotides, the CDR3 is TGTGCCAGCAGTTCTTCCGGGACTAGCCGTCGGCTAGATACGCAGTATTTT.

The table lists this clonotype with many counts. The rearrangement joins TRBV19 to TRBJ1-5; 8 bases fit TRBD1. V shed 7 bases and J 5 bases; nucleotides not matched to a gene: 7. This CDR3 spans 14 amino acids. Germline V lookup: CDR1 LNHDA, CDR2 SQIVND (reference sequence). Written as DNA, the CDR3 is TGTGCCAGTACCACGACAGGGGCCTATCAGCCCCAGCATTTT. This sequence encodes CASTTTGAYQPQHF.

This clonotype was observed many times. The chain has TRBV9 and TRBJ1-1; D is perhaps TRBD1 (5 bases). With 2 bases removed from V and 1 base from J, the gap between germline ends came to 15 bases. This CDR3 has 16 residues. Germline CDR1 reads SGDLS; CDR2 reads YYNGEE. CDR3 residues: CASSVSQGARNTEAFF. The CDR3 DNA sequence: TGTGCCAGCAGCGTCTCCCAGGGCGCGAGGAACACTGAAGCTTTCTTT.

Remarks on this clonotype: This likely stems from a read error, as it lies one base from a far larger clone. This chain connects TRBV6-5 to TRBJ2-1; 8 positions match TRBD2. The CDR3 contains 15 residues. V gave up 4 bases and J gave up 0 bases; unmatched junction bases: 2. The germline V gene has CDR1 MNHEY and CDR2 SVGAGI. The CDR3, as DNA: TGTGCCAGCAGTTCAAGCGGGAGCTCCTACAATGAGCAGTTCTTC. It specifies CASSSSGSSYNEQFF.

This clonotype was seen more than once but under ten times. The chain uses TRBV29-1 and TRBJ2-1, with 7 positions matching TRBD1. The CDR3 length is 14 residues. Germline lookup yields CDR1 SQVTM and CDR2 ANQGSEA. V lost 2 bases to trimming and J lost 4 bases; unmatched junction nucleotides: 5. CDR3 nucleotides: TGCAGCGTTGAACCGGGACAGTTATACAATGAGCAGTTCTTC. This translates into CSVEPGQLYNEQFF.

The table lists this clonotype with a few counts. The V call is TRBV7-9, the J call TRBJ1-1; D call uncertain. Germline CDR1 is SEHNR and CDR2 is FQNEAQ (reference sequence). This CDR3 is built from 13 residues. The V and J ends lost 1 base and 0 bases respectively, with 3 bases between them. CDR3 DNA: TGTGCCAGCAGCTTAGTTATGAACACTGAAGCTTTCTTT. The encoded protein is CASSLVMNTEAFF.

The chain uses TRBV4-1 and TRBJ2-7, with TRBD1 as a possible D gene (6 bases). Germline CDR1 and CDR2: MGHRA and YSYEKL. Trimming removed 4 bases at V and 0 bases at J, with 16 bases between. The CDR3 extends over 16 amino acids. DNA of the CDR3: TGCGCCAGCAGCCCACTCGGACAGCTAAGCTCCTACGAGCAGTACTTC. Amino acids: CASSPLGQLSSYEQYF.

The genes are TRBV5-1 and TRBJ2-7; 8 positions match TRBD2. The V segment lost 3 bases and the J segment 4 bases; nucleotides outside the gene matches: 18. This CDR3 contains 18 residues. Germline loops: CDR1 SGHRS, CDR2 YFSETQ. The DNA of the CDR3 is TGCGCCAGCAGCTCCCACTTAACTAGCGGTTCCAGGGGTTACGAGCAGTACTTC. Residues: CASSSHLTSGSRGYEQYF.

This clonotype was seen ten or more times. CDR3 in DNA: TGTGCCAGCAGCCAAGCAGGGCATCCATACTCTGGAGCTTTCTTT. Its protein product is CASSQAGHPYSGAFF. The chain employs TRBV14 and TRBJ1-1, with D possibly matching TRBD1 (5 bases). V was trimmed by 1 base and J by 10 bases, leaving 19 bases between them. Germline V gene sequence: CDR1 SGHDN, CDR2 FVKESK. This CDR3 is 15 amino acids long.